Listed here are 25 T cell receptor beta chains from one sample, sequenced in a study of T-cell reconstitution after alpha-beta-depleted transplantation in children. Researchers prepared the TCRbeta library using unique molecular identifiers, the study reports. Via MiXCR, TCRdb re-called the PCR reads, giving one row per CDR3 protein. The table shows about a million distinct CDR3 sequences, with 25% to 35% occurring only once. The specimen was PBMCs, mostly from graft donor cells, collected 360 days after TCRalphabeta/CD19-depleted stem cell transplant. The receptors were sampled from a boy in the first two years of life who had a stem cell transplant for SCID, so the T cells may come from the graft donor.

V gene TRBV2 combines with J gene TRBJ1-3; possible D gene TRBD1, 5 bases. The germline V gene encodes CDR1 SNHLY and CDR2 FYNNEI. This CDR3 has 15 residues. Trimming shortened V by 8 bases and J by 0 bases, and 14 bases separated the two germline ends. The CDR3 loop is CASSEQESSGNTIYF. The CDR3 coding sequence is TGTGCCAGCTCCGAACAGGAGAGCTCTGGAAACACCATATATTTT.

This sequence joins TRBV18 and TRBJ2-7; the D gene could be TRBD1 or TRBD2 (5 bases each). The V end was cut by 5 bases, the J end by 3 bases, with 8 bases between. The CDR3 covers 12 residues. Germline V gene sequence: CDR1 KGHSH, CDR2 LQKENI. CDR3 in amino acids: CASSGDLYEQYF. The CDR3, as DNA: TGTGCCAGCTCAGGGGACCTCTACGAGCAGTACTTC.

This clonotype was seen ten or more times. The rearrangement links TRBV4-3 to TRBJ2-2; the D is unclear. This CDR3 is built from 13 residues. Trimming removed 1 base at V and 5 bases at J, with 5 bases between. The germline V gene has CDR1 LGHNA and CDR2 YSLEER. CDR3 bases: TGCGCCAGCAGCCAAGTGGGTACCGGGGAGCTGTTTTTT. Protein: CASSQVGTGELFF.

This clonotype was seen only a few times. The gene calls are TRBV14 and TRBJ2-3; D is uncertain. This CDR3 is built from 16 residues. Looked up from germline, CDR1 is SGHDN and CDR2 is FVKESK. With 2 bases removed from V and 4 bases from J, the gap between germline ends came to 16 bases. The CDR3 coding sequence is TGTGCCAGCAGCCAACGCCCACCGTCTTGGCCAGATACGCAGTATTTT. It encodes CASSQRPPSWPDTQYF.

This clonotype was detected only a few times. V and J are TRBV20-1 and TRBJ2-3; TRBD2 might be the D (6 bases). The CDR3 is 15 amino acids. Germline V gene sequence: CDR1 DFQATT, CDR2 SNEGSKA (reference sequence). The V end was cut by 3 bases, the J end by 0 bases, with 13 bases between. The CDR3 sequence: CSARGIRGSTDTQYF. The CDR3 DNA is TGCAGTGCTAGGGGGATCCGGGGGAGCACAGATACGCAGTATTTT.

The chain carries TRBV28 and TRBJ2-1; no clear D. Trimming pared 5 bases from V and 0 bases from J, leaving 11 bases between. Germline lookup yields CDR1 MDHEN and CDR2 SYDVKM. This CDR3 has 15 residues. The CDR3 sequence: CASSDLKGSYNEQFF. The CDR3 DNA reads TGTGCCAGCAGTGACCTAAAGGGCTCCTACAATGAGCAGTTCTTC.

This clonotype was counted only a few times. The chain combines TRBV7-2 with TRBJ2-1, with 7 bases that match TRBD2. The CDR3 runs to 14 residues. CDR1 is SGHTA, CDR2 FQGNSA, per germline. With 1 base clipped from V and 5 bases from J, the junction kept 2 bases outside the gene matches. CDR3 DNA: TGTGCCAGCAGCTTAGGCGGGAGCGACAATGAGCAGTTCTTC. Its protein product is CASSLGGSDNEQFF.

The chain recombines TRBV7-9 with TRBJ1-1; D perhaps matches TRBD1 (5 bases). This CDR3 contains 15 residues. Germline CDR1 reads SEHNR; CDR2 reads FQNEAQ (reference sequence). Deletions cut 11 bases from V and 5 bases from J, with 24 bases between. The CDR3 reads CAGSPEIGKGTEAFF. CDR3 bases: TGTGCCGGAAGTCCGGAGATCGGGAAGGGGACTGAAGCTTTCTTT.

The chain uses TRBV25-1 and TRBJ2-5; D gene unclear. The CDR3 is 13 residues long. The V end was cut by 4 bases, the J end by 3 bases, with 9 bases between. CDR1 is MGHDK and CDR2 is SYGVNS in the germline V gene. CDR3 sequence reads: CASSVAAEETQYF. CDR3 DNA: TGTGCCAGCAGTGTGGCAGCCGAAGAGACCCAGTACTTC.

The chain joins TRBV5-1 to TRBJ2-1; D is unclear. In germline, CDR1 is SGHRS, CDR2 YFSETQ. This CDR3 contains 21 residues. V was trimmed by 1 base and J by 0 bases, leaving 26 bases between them. For the CDR3, the DNA is TGCGCCAGCAGCTTGACTCTGGACGGTTCTGCACCCTTAAGCTCCTACAATGAGCAGTTCTTC. This gives the protein CASSLTLDGSAPLSSYNEQFF. The whole variable domain, filled in from reference TRBV5-1 and TRBJ2-1, reads KAGVTQTPRYLIKTRGQQVTLSCSPISGHRSVSWYQQTPGQGLQFLFEYFSETQRNKGNFPGRFSGRQFSNSRSEMNVSTLELGDSALYLCASSLTLDGSAPLSSYNEQFFGPGTRLTVL.

This clonotype was observed a few times. The chain recombines TRBV20-1 with TRBJ2-2, with 9 nucleotides matching TRBD2. Germline assignment: CDR1 DFQATT and CDR2 SNEGSKA (reference sequence). CDR3 length: 14 residues. V was clipped by 6 bases and J by 4 bases; unmatched bases: 6. The CDR3 loop reads CSAKRGAFTGELFF. CDR3 in DNA: TGCAGTGCCAAGCGGGGGGCCTTCACCGGGGAGCTGTTTTTT.

The chain has TRBV5-1 and TRBJ2-5; possibly TRBD1 for D (6 bases). The germline CDR1 and CDR2 sequences are SGHRS and YFSETQ. Deletions cut 4 bases from V and 5 bases from J, with 24 bases between. The CDR3 has 17 amino acids. CDR3 loop: CASSLKGLYREGETQYF. The CDR3 DNA follows: TGCGCCAGCAGCCTGAAGGGGCTATACAGGGAAGGGGAGACCCAGTACTTC.

The chain recombines TRBV25-1 with TRBJ2-2; D ambiguous. The V end lost 1 base, the J end lost 8 bases, and 5 bases lay between the germline ends. The CDR3 extends over 12 amino acids. The germline gives CDR1 MGHDK, CDR2 SYGVNS. The CDR3 loop reads CASSELGGELFF. The CDR3 DNA reads TGTGCCAGCAGTGAATTGGGGGGGGAGCTGTTTTTT.

The chain joins TRBV6-5 to TRBJ1-1; 9 bases fit TRBD1. Germline V gene data show CDR1 as MNHEY and CDR2 as SVGAGI. V dropped 2 bases and J dropped 3; count of bases not matched to a gene: 4. The CDR3 is 15 amino acids. CDR3 bases: TGTGCCAGCAGTTACCCACAGGGGGCAGACACTGAAGCTTTCTTT. This gives the protein CASSYPQGADTEAFF.

This clonotype was seen only a few times. The gene calls are TRBV6-1 and TRBJ1-3; D remains ambiguous. The V and J ends lost 6 bases and 0 bases respectively, with 21 bases between them. Germline V lookup: CDR1 MNHNS, CDR2 SASEGT. This CDR3 has 18 amino acids. CDR3 amino acids: CASSLEGGVLPSGNTIYF. The DNA for the CDR3 is TGTGCCAGCAGCCTGGAGGGTGGGGTACTACCCTCTGGAAACACCATATATTTT.

The rearrangement links TRBV28 to TRBJ1-1; D possibly corresponds to TRBD1 (6 bases). Germline V gene lookup returns CDR1 MDHEN and CDR2 SYDVKM. Trimming cost V 6 bases and J 6 bases, with 14 bases left between them. This CDR3 spans 13 amino acids. CDR3: CASRPGTTPEAFF. Here the CDR3 DNA reads TGTGCCAGCAGACCCGGGACAACCCCTGAAGCTTTCTTT.

This clonotype was picked up a small number of times. This rearrangement joins TRBV4-1 to TRBJ2-3, with D hard to call. Trimming removed 2 bases from V and 5 bases from J, with 5 bases in between. The germline CDR1 and CDR2 sequences are MGHRA and YSYEKL. The CDR3 runs to 12 residues. DNA for the CDR3: TGCGCCAGCAGCCAACCTGGAGATACGCAGTATTTT. Protein sequence: CASSQPGDTQYF.

V is TRBV29-1 and J is TRBJ1-1; D call uncertain. Between the trimmed V and J ends, which lost 5 bases and 4 bases, there was a span of 8 bases. The germline gives CDR1 SQVTM, CDR2 ANQGSEA. The CDR3 extends over 11 amino acids. The CDR3 nucleotides read TGCAGCGTTTTAGAGGTCACTGAAGCTTTCTTT. The encoded protein is CSVLEVTEAFF.

This clonotype was found many times. This chain joins TRBV2 and TRBJ2-7; D uncertain. Germline CDR1 SNHLY, CDR2 FYNNEI. V shed 7 bases and J shed 1 base, with 17 bases lying between them. The CDR3 covers 15 residues. CDR3 DNA: TGTGCCAGCAAGCTCTTAGCCGACGGTTCCTACGAGCAGTACTTC. This gives the protein CASKLLADGSYEQYF. Variable domain in full (rest from reference TRBV2 and TRBJ2-7): EPEVTQTPSHQVTQMGQEVILRCVPISNHLYFYWYRQILGQKVEFLVSFYNNEISEKSEIFDDQFSVERPDGSNFTLKIRSTKLEDSAMYFCASKLLADGSYEQYFGPGTRLTVT.

J is TRBJ2-1 and V is TRBV5-1; D possibly corresponds to TRBD2 (5 bases). Trimming removed 6 bases at V and 2 bases at J, with 6 bases between. The CDR3 runs 12 residues. Germline V CDR1 and CDR2: SGHRS, YFSETQ. The CDR3 sequence: CASNGAYNEQFF. The CDR3 bases are TGCGCCAGCAACGGGGCCTACAATGAGCAGTTCTTC.

This clonotype was seen many times. The V call is TRBV11-2, the J call TRBJ2-7; D not resolved. Germline loops: CDR1 SGHAT, CDR2 FQNNGV. With 5 bases removed from V and 0 bases from J, the gap between germline ends came to 5 bases. This CDR3 spans 12 amino acids. The CDR3, as DNA: TGTGCCAGCAGCCAGATCTCCTACGAGCAGTACTTC. This encodes CASSQISYEQYF.

This clonotype was counted a single time. CDR3 loop: CASCQQGGDVPNQPQHF. Written as DNA, the CDR3 is TGTGCCTCCTGCCAACAGGGGGGAGACGTTCCCAATCAGCCCCAGCATTTT. The gene calls are TRBV3-1 and TRBJ1-5, with 8 bases that match TRBD1. The CDR3 consists of 17 residues. Germline V gene lookup returns CDR1 LGHDT and CDR2 YNNKEL (reference sequence). Trimming at V came to 11 bases and at J to 3 bases, leaving 18 bases not matched to a gene.

This clonotype was counted only a few times. This sequence joins TRBV4-3 and TRBJ2-7; 9 bases agree with TRBD1. This CDR3 region has 15 residues. Germline CDR1 LGHNA, CDR2 YSLEER. Unmatched junction bases numbered 4, after V lost 1 base and J lost 3 bases. Written as DNA, the CDR3 is TGCGCCAGCAGCCAAGCGACAGGGGGTGTCTACGAGCAGTACTTC. It is translated as CASSQATGGVYEQYF.

The chain couples TRBV7-2 to TRBJ2-3; D remains ambiguous. This CDR3 is 15 amino acids long. In germline, CDR1 is SGHTA, CDR2 FQGNSA. V was clipped by 1 base and J by 2 bases, with 10 bases between them. The CDR3 protein is CASSLDGATTDTQYF. The CDR3 DNA is TGTGCCAGCAGCTTAGACGGCGCGACCACAGATACGCAGTATTTT.

The gene calls are TRBV6-5 and TRBJ1-2; D remains unclear. From germline, CDR1 is MNHEY and CDR2 SVGAGI. The CDR3 spans 17 residues. V dropped 0 bases and J dropped 8 bases, with 22 bases sitting between them. In DNA, the CDR3 is TGTGCCAGCAGTTACTCGAGGTTCCAGGCCAGTCTCCGGGGCTACACCTTC. It encodes CASSYSRFQASLRGYTF.